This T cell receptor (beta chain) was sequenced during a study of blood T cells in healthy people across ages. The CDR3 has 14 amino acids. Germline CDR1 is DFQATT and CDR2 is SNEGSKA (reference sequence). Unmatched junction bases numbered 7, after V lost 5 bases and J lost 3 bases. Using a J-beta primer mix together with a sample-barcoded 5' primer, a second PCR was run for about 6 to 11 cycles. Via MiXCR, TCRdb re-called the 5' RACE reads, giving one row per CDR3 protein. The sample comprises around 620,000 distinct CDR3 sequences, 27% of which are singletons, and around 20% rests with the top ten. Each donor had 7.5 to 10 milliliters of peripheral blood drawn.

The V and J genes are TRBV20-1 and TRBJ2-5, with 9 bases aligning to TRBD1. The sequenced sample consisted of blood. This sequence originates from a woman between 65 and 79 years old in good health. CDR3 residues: CSAPTGGGKETQYF. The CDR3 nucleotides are TGCAGTGCTCCTACAGGGGGCGGAAAAGAGACCCAGTACTTC.